Listed below are T cell receptor beta chains from one sample, sequenced in a study of blood T cell repertoires in COVID-19. Produced via immunoSEQ multiplex PCR; TCRdb's table is partial and in-frame only. The sample lists some 190,000 clones; approximately 84% were seen once. Specimen: peripheral blood. The receptors here all came from a woman aged 70-85 years with active or convalescent COVID-19. Each CDR3 is given with its conserved first and last residue. D genes are given only for firm matches. Size tells how often a clone was seen (once, few, many) or the class of an expanded clone, and some rows leave it out.

length,V,J,size,D,DNA,CDR3
15,TRBV7-3,TRBJ2-3,NA,TRBD2,TGTGCCAGCAGCTTAGGACTAGCGCCAACAGATACGCAGTATTTT,CASSLGLAPTDTQYF
15,TRBV6-4,TRBJ2-1,NA,TRBD2,TGTGCCAGCAGTGACAAGGGCGGGAGCGGGCGGGAGCAGTTCTTC,CASSDKGGSGREQFF
18,TRBV21-1,TRBJ2-2,few,NA,TGTGCCAGCAGCAAACAGGAAGTAGGACAGGGGTACACCGGGGAGCTGTTTTTT,CASSKQEVGQGYTGELFF
19,TRBV7-2,TRBJ2-2,NA,TRBD2,TGTGCCAGCAGCTCATGGGGACTAGCGGGAGTACGTCGCACCGGGGAGCTGTTTTTT,CASSSWGLAGVRRTGELFF
13,TRBV15,TRBJ2-7,few,NA,TGTGCCACCAGCAGGGAGAGCGACTACGAGCAGTACTTC,CATSRESDYEQYF
16,TRBV19,TRBJ1-3,NA,NA,TGTGCCAGTAGTATAAATGACGGGAGCTCTGGAAACACCATATATTTT,CASSINDGSSGNTIYF
15,TRBV4-1,TRBJ2-3,NA,TRBD2,TGCGCCAGCAGCCGGACTAGCGGGAGAGAGGGTACGCAGTATTTT,CASSRTSGREGTQYF
15,TRBV14,TRBJ2-7,NA,NA,TGTGCCAGCAGCCAGGTGATCGAGCGGCGGTACGAGCAGTACTTC,CASSQVIERRYEQYF
17,TRBV18,TRBJ1-4,NA,TRBD1,TGTGCCAGCTCAGCCCGGGACAGGGGGACAACTAATGAAAAACTGTTTTTT,CASSARDRGTTNEKLFF
15,TRBV6-5,TRBJ2-1,few,NA,TGTGCCAGCAGACCTTTTAGCGTTACGGGGAATGAGCAGTTCTTC,CASRPFSVTGNEQFF
15,TRBV2,TRBJ2-7,NA,NA,TGTGCCAGCAGTGGTGGCGCTGCGGGCTCCTACGAGCAGTACTTC,CASSGGAAGSYEQYF
17,TRBV9,TRBJ1-3,NA,NA,TGTGCCAGCAGCGTAGGTCCGGTTTTTCCGGGTGGAAACACCATATATTTT,CASSVGPVFPGGNTIYF
14,TRBV5-6,TRBJ1-4,NA,NA,TGTGCCAGCAGCCGCGACATAACTAATGAAAAACTGTTTTTT,CASSRDITNEKLFF
14,TRBV28,TRBJ1-2,NA,NA,TGTGCCAGCAGTTTGGTAGTGGGAGACTATGGCTACACCTTC,CASSLVVGDYGYTF
15,TRBV18,TRBJ2-5,few,TRBD1,TGTGCCAGCTCACCCAGGGACAGGGGGCAAGAGACCCAGTACTTC,CASSPRDRGQETQYF
16,TRBV28,TRBJ2-1,NA,NA,TGTGCCAGCAGCTCACCCCTGGGGGCCGGGGTGGGTGAGCAGTTCTTC,CASSSPLGAGVGEQFF